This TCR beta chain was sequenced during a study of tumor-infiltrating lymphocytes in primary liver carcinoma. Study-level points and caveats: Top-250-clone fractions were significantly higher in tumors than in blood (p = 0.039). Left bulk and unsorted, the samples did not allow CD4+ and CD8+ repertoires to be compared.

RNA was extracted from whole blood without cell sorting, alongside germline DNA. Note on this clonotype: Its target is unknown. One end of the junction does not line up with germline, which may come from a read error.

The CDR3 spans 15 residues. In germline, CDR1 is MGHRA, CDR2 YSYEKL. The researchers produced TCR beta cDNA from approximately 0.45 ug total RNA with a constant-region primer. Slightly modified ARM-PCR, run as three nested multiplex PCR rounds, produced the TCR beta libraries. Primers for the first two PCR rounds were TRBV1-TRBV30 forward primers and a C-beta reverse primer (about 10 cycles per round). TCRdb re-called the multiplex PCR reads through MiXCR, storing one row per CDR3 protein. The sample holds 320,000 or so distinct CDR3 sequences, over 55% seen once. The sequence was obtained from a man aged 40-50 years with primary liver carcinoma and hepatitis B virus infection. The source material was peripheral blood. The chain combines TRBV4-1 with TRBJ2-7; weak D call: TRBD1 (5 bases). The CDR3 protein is CTSSQVPRVGAEQYF. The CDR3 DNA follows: TGCACCAGCAGCCAAGTGCCCAGGGTAGGGGCCGAGCAGTACTTC.